The subject of this entry is one TCR beta chain. Antigen: not known. The primer mix had 60 Vbeta and 13 Jbeta primers. Profiling relied on immunoSEQ multiplex PCR, and the TCRdb table lists in-frame clones only, not all of them. The specimen's table records tens of thousands of clones. These data originate in a study of cytomegalovirus exposure and HLA in healthy donors. Overall study results and limits: For most subjects, TCR beta sequences were reported to predict HLA-A and HLA-B alleles with accuracy. A later analysis associated 15,000 or so TCR beta sequences with HLA alleles at a 0.05 false discovery rate.

Trimming pared 2 bases from V and 5 bases from J, leaving 12 bases between. This CDR3 comprises 15 residues. Germline V gives CDR1 SEHNR, CDR2 FQNEAQ (reference sequence). The clonotype was recovered from a man aged 45-65 years in good health and CMV-seronegative. The chain joins TRBV7-9 to TRBJ1-4; a weak D match, TRBD1 (5 bases). Input material: PBMCs. The chain's CDR3 is CASSLRQGLNEKLFF. As DNA, the CDR3 is TGTGCCAGCAGCTTACGCCAGGGCCTCAATGAAAAACTGTTTTTT. The full variable domain, rest sourced from reference TRBV7-9 and TRBJ1-4, is DTGVSQNPRHKITKRGQNVTFRCDPISEHNRLYWYRQTLGQGPEFLTYFQNEAQLEKSRLLSDRFSAERPKGSFSTLEIQRTEQGDSAMYLCASSLRQGLNEKLFFGSGTQLSVL.